This T cell receptor beta chain was obtained from a study of cytomegalovirus exposure and HLA in healthy donors. About the research overall: A later analysis reported the same platform for the roughly 120 validation repertoires and the approximately 720 first-cohort repertoires.

Study-wide results and caveats: Specific recognition of CMV antigens was confirmed in vitro for a few chains (all CMV-associated).

Regarding this clone: The antigen remains undetermined.

V lost 6 bases to trimming and J lost 8 bases; unmatched junction nucleotides: 11. Germline CDR1 and CDR2: MNHEY and SMNVEV (reference sequence). CDR3 length equals 14 residues. Method: immunoSEQ multiplex PCR; TCRdb's copy keeps in-frame clones and lacks some. The sample consists of about 250,000 clones, roughly 87% of them appearing once. The donors were in the 120-subject validation cohort, distinct from the roughly 700-subject first cohort. The sequence was obtained from a man younger than 35 in good health and CMV-seropositive. The J gene is TRBJ2-7, the V gene TRBV27; 9 bases agree with TRBD2. The sample was PBMCs. The CDR3 DNA is TGTGCCAGCAGCCCCGGAGGGGCGGGAGGGCAGCAGTACTTC. Protein: CASSPGGAGGQQYF.